This TCR beta chain was sequenced in a study of radiotherapy plus CTLA-4 blockade in lung cancer. Germline CDR1 LNHDA, CDR2 SQIVND (reference sequence). V lost 4 bases, J lost 0 bases, and 14 bases lay in between. This CDR3 is 16 amino acids long. TCRdb's table, derived via immunoSEQ multiplex PCR, lists solely in-frame clones and lacks some. The table lists more than 90,000 clones, around 90% of them singletons. Notes on this clone: The target antigen is unknown.

Study-wide findings and caveats: Response, reportedly, was best predicted by interferon-beta along with early blood T cell clone dynamics. After radiotherapy and ipilimumab, tumor-derived clones expanded in peripheral blood.

The sequencing here drew on peripheral blood, taken from a patient treated with radiotherapy plus ipilimumab. This chain joins TRBV19 and TRBJ2-3; D is ambiguous. The sequence came from a human donor with non-small cell lung cancer that progressed on radiotherapy plus ipilimumab. As DNA, the CDR3 is TGTGCCAGTAGTACGACGGTAGCTTCTAGCACAGATACGCAGTATTTT. Translating gives CASSTTVASSTDTQYF.